This T cell receptor (beta chain) appears in the sequencing data of a study of T and B cells in COVID-19 patients. Each TRB amplification used roughly 220-550 ng of genomic DNA from blood. Germline CDR1 reads PRHDT; CDR2 reads FYEKMQ (reference sequence). The germline V and J ends were trimmed by 6 bases and 0 bases, with 9 bases remaining between them. This CDR3 has 13 amino acids. TRB rearrangements were amplified by multiplex PCR with BIOMED2 TRB-A/B primers. From the multiplex PCR reads, TCRdb called clonotypes with MiXCR, one entry per CDR3 protein. This table holds more than 20,000 distinct CDR3 sequences, approximately 29% found once. This clonotype was found many times.

The sequenced sample was blood. This sequence originates from a human donor who had recovered from COVID-19. V usage is TRBV13 and J usage is TRBJ2-7; possibly TRBD1 for D (5 bases). The CDR3 coding sequence is TGTGCCAGCAGGGGGCAGAGCTCCTACGAGCAGTACTTC. This gives the protein CASRGQSSYEQYF.